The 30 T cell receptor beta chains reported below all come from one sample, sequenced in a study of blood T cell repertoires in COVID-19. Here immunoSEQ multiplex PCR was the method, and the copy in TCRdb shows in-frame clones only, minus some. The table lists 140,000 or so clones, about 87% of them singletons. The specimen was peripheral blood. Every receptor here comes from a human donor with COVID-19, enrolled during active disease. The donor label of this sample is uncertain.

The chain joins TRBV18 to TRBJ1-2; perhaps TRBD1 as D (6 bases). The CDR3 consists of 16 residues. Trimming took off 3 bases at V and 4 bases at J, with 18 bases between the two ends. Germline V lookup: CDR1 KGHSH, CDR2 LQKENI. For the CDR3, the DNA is TGTGCCAGCTCACCGTTGGGGGGGCCTGAGGGCTATGGCTACACCTTC. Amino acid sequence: CASSPLGGPEGYGYTF.

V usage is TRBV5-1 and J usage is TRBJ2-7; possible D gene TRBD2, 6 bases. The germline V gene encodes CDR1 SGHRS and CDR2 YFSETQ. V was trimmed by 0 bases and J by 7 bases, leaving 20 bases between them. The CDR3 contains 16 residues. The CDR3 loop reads CASSLVWSSESDEQYF. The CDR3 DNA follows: TGCGCCAGCAGCTTGGTATGGTCTAGCGAGTCGGATGAGCAGTACTTC.

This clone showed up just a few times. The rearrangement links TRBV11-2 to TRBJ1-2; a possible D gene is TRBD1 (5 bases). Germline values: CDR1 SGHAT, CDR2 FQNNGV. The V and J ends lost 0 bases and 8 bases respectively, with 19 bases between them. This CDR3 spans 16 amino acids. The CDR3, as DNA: TGTGCCAGCAGCTTAGATGGGAAGGGTCAGGGCTTCGGCTACACCTTC. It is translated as CASSLDGKGQGFGYTF.

The CDR3 region is CASSLEGTEGNTIYF. The CDR3 coding sequence is TGTGCCAGCAGCTTAGAAGGGACAGAAGGAAACACCATATATTTT. The chain is built from TRBV11-3 and TRBJ1-3; 7 nucleotides align to TRBD1. The length of the CDR3 is 15 residues. Losses at the gene ends were 0 bases for V and 4 bases for J; bases not matched to a gene: 3. Germline values: CDR1 SGHNT, CDR2 YENEEA.

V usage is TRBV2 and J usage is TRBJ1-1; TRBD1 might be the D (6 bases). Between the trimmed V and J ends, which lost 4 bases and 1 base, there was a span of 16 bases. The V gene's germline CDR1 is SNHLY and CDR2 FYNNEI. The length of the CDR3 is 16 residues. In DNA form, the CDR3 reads TGTGCCAGCAGTGCCAGACAGGTGCGGGCGAACACTGAAGCTTTCTTT. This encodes CASSARQVRANTEAFF.

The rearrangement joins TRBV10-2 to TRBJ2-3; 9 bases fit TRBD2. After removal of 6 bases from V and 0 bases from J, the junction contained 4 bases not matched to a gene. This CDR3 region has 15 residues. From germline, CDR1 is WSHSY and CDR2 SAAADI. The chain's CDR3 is CASSGTSGSTDTQYF. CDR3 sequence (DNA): TGCGCCAGCAGCGGAACTAGCGGGAGCACAGATACGCAGTATTTT.

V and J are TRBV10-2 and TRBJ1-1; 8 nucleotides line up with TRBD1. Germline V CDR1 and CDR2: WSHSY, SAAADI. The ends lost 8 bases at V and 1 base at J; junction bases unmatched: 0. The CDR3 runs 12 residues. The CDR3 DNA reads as TGCGCCAGCGGACAGGGGAACACTGAAGCTTTCTTT. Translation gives CASGQGNTEAFF.

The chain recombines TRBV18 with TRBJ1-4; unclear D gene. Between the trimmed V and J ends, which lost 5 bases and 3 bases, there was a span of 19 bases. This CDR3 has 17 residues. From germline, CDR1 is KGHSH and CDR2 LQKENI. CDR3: CASSLNEGADSNEKLFF. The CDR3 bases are TGTGCCAGCTCATTGAACGAGGGAGCCGATTCTAATGAAAAACTGTTTTTT.

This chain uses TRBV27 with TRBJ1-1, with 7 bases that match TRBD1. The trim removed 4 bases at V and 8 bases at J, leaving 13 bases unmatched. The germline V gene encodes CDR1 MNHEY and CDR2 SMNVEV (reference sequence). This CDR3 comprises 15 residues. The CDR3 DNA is TGTGCCAGCAGTTCCGACAGGGTGAAAGAGAGGGAAGCTTTCTTT. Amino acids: CASSSDRVKEREAFF.

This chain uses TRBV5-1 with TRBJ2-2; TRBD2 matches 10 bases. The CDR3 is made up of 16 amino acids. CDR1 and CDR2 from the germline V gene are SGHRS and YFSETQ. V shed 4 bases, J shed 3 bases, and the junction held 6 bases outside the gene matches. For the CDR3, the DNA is TGCGCCAGCAGCCGCAGCGGGGGGGAGGACACCGGGGAGCTGTTTTTT. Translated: CASSRSGGEDTGELFF. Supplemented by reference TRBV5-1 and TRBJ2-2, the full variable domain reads KAGVTQTPRYLIKTRGQQVTLSCSPISGHRSVSWYQQTPGQGLQFLFEYFSETQRNKGNFPGRFSGRQFSNSRSEMNVSTLELGDSALYLCASSRSGGEDTGELFFGEGSRLTVL.

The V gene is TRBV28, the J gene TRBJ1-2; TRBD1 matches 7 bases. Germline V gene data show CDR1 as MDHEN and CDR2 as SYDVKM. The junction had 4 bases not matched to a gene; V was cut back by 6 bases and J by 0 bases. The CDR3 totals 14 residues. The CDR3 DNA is TGTGCCAGCAGCGGGACAGTGTCTAACTATGGCTACACCTTC. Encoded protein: CASSGTVSNYGYTF.

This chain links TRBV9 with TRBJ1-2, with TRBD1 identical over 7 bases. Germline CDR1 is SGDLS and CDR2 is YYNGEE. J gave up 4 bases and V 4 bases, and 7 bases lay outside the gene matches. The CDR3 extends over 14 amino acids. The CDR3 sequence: CASSTRQGAYGYTF. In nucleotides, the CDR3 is TGTGCCAGCAGCACCCGACAGGGTGCCTATGGCTACACCTTC.

This CDR3 reads CASSQRRGDSSSYNEQFF. DNA of the CDR3: TGCGCCAGCAGCCAACGCAGGGGGGATTCGAGCTCCTACAATGAGCAGTTCTTC. This chain links TRBV4-1 with TRBJ2-1, with D possibly matching TRBD1 (7 bases). Germline V CDR1 and CDR2: MGHRA, YSYEKL. CDR3 size: 18 residues. V was trimmed by 2 bases and J by 0 bases, leaving 17 bases between them.

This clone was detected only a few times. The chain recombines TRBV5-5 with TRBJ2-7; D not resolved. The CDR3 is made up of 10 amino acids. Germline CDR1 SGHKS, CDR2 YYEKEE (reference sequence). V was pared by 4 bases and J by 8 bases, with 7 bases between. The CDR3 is CASSLDKQYF. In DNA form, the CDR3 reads TGTGCCAGCAGCCTCGACAAGCAGTACTTC.

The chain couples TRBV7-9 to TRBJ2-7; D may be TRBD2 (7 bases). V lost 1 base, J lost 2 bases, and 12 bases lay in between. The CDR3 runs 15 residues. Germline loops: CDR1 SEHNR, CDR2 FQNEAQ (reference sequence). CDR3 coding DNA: TGTGCCAGCAGCTTAGGACCGGGGGGCCCCTACGAGCAGTACTTC. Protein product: CASSLGPGGPYEQYF.

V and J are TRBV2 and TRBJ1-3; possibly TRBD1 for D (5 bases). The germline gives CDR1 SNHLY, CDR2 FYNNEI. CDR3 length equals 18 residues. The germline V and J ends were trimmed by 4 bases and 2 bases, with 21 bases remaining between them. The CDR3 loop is CASSGGPGTLGAGNTIYF. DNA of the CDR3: TGTGCCAGCAGTGGGGGACCAGGGACTTTAGGGGCTGGAAACACCATATATTTT.

The CDR3 DNA reads TGTGCCAGCAGTCTCCTACAGAATTTGTATGGCTACACCTTC. Its protein is CASSLLQNLYGYTF. The chain couples TRBV6-5 to TRBJ1-2; D unresolved. V lost 5 bases and J lost 5, with 15 bases in between. Germline V gene sequence: CDR1 MNHEY, CDR2 SVGAGI. CDR3 size: 14 residues.

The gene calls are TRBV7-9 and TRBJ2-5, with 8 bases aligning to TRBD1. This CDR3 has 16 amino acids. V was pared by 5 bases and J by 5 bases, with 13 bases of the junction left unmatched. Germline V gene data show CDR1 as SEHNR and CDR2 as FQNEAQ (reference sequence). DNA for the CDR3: TGTGCCAGCAGCCACCCTAGGGCCAGGGGGCAGGAGACCCAGTACTTC. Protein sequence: CASSHPRARGQETQYF. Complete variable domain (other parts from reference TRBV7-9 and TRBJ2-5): DTGVSQNPRHKITKRGQNVTFRCDPISEHNRLYWYRQTLGQGPEFLTYFQNEAQLEKSRLLSDRFSAERPKGSFSTLEIQRTEQGDSAMYLCASSHPRARGQETQYFGPGTRLLVL.

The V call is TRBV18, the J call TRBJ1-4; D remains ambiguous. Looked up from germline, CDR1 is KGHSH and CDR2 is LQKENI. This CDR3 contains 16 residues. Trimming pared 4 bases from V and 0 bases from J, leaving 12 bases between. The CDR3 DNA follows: TGTGCCAGCTCACTAACGGGAAGCGCAACTAATGAAAAACTGTTTTTT. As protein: CASSLTGSATNEKLFF. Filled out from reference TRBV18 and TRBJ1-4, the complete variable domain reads NAGVMQNPRHLVRRRGQEARLRCSPMKGHSHVYWYRQLPEEGLKFMVYLQKENIIDESGMPKERFSAEFPKEGPSILRIQQVVRGDSAAYFCASSLTGSATNEKLFFGSGTQLSVL.

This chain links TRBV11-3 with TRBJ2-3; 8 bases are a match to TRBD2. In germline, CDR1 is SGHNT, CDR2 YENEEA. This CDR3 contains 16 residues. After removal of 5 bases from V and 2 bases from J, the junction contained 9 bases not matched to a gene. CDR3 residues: CASSPGVAGFTDTQYF. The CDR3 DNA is TGTGCCAGCAGCCCGGGCGTAGCGGGGTTCACAGATACGCAGTATTTT.

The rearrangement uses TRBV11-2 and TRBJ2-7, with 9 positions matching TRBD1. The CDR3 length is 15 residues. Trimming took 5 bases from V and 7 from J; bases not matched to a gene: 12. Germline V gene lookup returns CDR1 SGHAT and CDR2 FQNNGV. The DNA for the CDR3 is TGTGCCAGCAGCCCCCCCGGGACAGGGTTTACAGAGCAGTACTTC. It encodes CASSPPGTGFTEQYF.

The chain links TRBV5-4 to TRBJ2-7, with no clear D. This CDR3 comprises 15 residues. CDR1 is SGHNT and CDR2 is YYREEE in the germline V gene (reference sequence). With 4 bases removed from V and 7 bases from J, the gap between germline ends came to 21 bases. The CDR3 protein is CASSPKASPKREQYF. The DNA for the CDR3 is TGTGCCAGCAGCCCTAAGGCTTCCCCGAAGAGGGAGCAGTACTTC. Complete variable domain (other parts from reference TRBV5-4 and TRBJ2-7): ETGVTQSPTHLIKTRGQQVTLRCSSQSGHNTVSWYQQALGQGPQFIFQYYREEENGRGNFPPRFSGLQFPNYSSELNVNALELDDSALYLCASSPKASPKREQYFGPGTRLTVT.

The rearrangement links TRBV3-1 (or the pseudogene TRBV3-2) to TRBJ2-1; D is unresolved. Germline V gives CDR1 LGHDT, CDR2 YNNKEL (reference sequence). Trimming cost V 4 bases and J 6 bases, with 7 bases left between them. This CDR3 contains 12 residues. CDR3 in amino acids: CASSPRSNEQFF. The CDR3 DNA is TGTGCCAGCAGCCCACGGAGCAATGAGCAGTTCTTC.

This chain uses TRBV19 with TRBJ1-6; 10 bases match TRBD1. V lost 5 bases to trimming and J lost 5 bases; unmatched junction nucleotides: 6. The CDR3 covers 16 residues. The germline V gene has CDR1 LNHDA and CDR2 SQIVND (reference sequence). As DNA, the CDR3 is TGTGCCAGTAGTCCGGCGGGGACAGGGGATAATTCACCCCTCCACTTT. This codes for CASSPAGTGDNSPLHF.

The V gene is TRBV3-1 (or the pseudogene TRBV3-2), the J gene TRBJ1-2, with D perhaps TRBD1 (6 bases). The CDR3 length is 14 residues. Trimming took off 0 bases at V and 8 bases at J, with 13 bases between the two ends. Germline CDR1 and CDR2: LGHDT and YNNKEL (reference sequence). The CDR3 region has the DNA TGTGCCAGCAGCCAAGAGGGGGCAGTAGAAGGCTACACCTTC. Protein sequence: CASSQEGAVEGYTF.

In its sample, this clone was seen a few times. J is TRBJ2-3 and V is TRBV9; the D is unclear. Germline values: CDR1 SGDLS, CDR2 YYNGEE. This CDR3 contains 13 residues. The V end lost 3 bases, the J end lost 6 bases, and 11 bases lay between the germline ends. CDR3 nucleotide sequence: TGTGCCAGCAGCGGGGCCCCGAAGGATACGCAGTATTTT. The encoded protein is CASSGAPKDTQYF.

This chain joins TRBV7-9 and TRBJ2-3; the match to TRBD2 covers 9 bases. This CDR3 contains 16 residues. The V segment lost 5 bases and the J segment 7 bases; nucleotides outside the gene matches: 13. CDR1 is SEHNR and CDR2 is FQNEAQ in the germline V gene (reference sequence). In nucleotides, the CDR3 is TGTGCCAGCAGCCCCAGCGGGGGGACCGGGGTGAATACGCAGTATTTT. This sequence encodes CASSPSGGTGVNTQYF.

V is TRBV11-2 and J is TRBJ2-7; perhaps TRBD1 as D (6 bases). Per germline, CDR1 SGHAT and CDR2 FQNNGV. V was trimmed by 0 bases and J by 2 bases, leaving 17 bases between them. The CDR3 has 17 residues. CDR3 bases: TGTGCCAGCAGCTTAGATTGGGGGACATCCCTAGCCTACGAGCAGTACTTC. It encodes CASSLDWGTSLAYEQYF.

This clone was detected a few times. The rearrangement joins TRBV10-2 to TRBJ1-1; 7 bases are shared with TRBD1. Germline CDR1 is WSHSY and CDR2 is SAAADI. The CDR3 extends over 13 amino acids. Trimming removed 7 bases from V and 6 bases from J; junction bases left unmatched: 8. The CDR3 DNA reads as TGCGCCAGCACCGACAGGGTTCTCGCTGAAGCTTTCTTT. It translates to CASTDRVLAEAFF.

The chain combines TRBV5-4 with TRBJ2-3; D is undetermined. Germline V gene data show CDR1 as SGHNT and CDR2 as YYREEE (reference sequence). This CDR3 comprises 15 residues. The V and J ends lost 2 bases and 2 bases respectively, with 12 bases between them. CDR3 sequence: CASSFDTSNTDTQYF. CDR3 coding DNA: TGTGCCAGCAGCTTCGACACCTCAAACACAGATACGCAGTATTTT.